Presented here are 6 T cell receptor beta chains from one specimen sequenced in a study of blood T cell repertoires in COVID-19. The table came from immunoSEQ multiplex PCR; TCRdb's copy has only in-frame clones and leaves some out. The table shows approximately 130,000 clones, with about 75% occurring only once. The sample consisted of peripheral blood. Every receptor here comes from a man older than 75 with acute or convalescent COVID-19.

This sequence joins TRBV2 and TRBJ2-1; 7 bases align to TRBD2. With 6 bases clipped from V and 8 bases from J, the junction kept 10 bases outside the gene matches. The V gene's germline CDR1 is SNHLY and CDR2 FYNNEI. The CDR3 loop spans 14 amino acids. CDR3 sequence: CASSWTAGVYEQFF. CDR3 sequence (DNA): TGTGCCAGCAGCTGGACCGCGGGGGTGTATGAGCAGTTCTTC.

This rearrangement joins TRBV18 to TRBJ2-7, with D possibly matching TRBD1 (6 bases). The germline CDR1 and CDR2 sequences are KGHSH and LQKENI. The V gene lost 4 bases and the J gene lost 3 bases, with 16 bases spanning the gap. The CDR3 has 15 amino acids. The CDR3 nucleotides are TGTGCCAGCTCACTACCGAAGGGACAACGCTACGAGCAGTACTTC. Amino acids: CASSLPKGQRYEQYF.

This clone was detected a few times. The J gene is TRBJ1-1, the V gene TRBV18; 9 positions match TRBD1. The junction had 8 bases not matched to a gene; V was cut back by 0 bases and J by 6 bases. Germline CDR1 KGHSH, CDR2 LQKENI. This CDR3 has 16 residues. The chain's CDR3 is CASSPPGQGIIAEAFF. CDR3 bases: TGTGCCAGCTCACCACCGGGACAGGGTATTATCGCTGAAGCTTTCTTT.

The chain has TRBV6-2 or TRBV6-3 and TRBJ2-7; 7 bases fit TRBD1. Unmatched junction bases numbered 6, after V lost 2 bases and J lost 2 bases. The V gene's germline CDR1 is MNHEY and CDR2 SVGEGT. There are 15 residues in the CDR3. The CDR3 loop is CASSYQRQGPYEQYF. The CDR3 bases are TGTGCCAGCAGTTACCAGCGACAGGGACCCTACGAGCAGTACTTC.

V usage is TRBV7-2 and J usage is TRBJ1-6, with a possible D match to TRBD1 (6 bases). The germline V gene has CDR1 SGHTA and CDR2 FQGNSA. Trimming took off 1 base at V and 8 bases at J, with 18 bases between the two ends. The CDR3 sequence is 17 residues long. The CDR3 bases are TGTGCCAGCAGCTTAGGGGCCCCGGGGGGGGGCGATTCACCCCTCCACTTT. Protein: CASSLGAPGGGDSPLHF.

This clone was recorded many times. The CDR3 DNA reads TGCAGCGTTGGCCTAAATGAGCAGTTCTTC. Protein sequence: CSVGLNEQFF. This rearrangement joins TRBV29-1 to TRBJ2-1; D call uncertain. The CDR3 contains 10 residues. V lost 4 bases and J lost 7, with 5 bases in between. Germline V gene lookup returns CDR1 SQVTM and CDR2 ANQGSEA.